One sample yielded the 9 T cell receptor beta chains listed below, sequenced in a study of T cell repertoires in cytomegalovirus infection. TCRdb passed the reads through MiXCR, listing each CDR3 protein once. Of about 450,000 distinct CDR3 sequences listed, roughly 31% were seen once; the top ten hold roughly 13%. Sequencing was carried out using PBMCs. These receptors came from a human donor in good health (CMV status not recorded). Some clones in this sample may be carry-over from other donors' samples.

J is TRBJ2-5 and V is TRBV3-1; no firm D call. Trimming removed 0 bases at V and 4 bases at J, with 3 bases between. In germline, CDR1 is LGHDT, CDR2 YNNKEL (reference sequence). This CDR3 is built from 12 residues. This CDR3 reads CASSQEVETQYF. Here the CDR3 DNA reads TGTGCCAGCAGCCAAGAGGTAGAGACCCAGTACTTC.

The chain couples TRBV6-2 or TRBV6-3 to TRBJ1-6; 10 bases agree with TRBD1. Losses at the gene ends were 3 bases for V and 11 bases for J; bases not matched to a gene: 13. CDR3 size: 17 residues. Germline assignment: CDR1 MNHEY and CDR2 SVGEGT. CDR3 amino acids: CASSYPRDRGLKAPLHF. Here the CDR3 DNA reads TGTGCCAGCAGTTATCCCCGCGACAGGGGGCTTAAAGCACCCCTCCACTTT.

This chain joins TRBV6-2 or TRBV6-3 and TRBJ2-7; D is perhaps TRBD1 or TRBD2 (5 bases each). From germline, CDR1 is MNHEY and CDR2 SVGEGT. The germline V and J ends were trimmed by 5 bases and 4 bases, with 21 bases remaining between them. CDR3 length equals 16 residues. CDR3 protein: CASSPLTGRTTYEQYF. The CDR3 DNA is TGTGCCAGCAGTCCGCTTACGGGACGGACAACTTACGAGCAGTACTTC.

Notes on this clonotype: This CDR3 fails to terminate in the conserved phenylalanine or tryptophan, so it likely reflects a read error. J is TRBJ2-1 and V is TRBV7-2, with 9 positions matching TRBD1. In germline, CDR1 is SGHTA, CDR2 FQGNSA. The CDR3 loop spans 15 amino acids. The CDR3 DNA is TGTTCCAGCAGATCGACGGGACAGGGTCACAATGAGCAGTTCTGC. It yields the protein CSSRSTGQGHNEQFC.

The CDR3: CASSQGGLSGNTIYF. As DNA, the CDR3 is TGCGCCAGCAGCCAAGGAGGGCTCTCTGGAAACACCATATATTTT. V is TRBV4-1 and J is TRBJ1-3; D not certain. The CDR3 is 15 residues long. The V end lost 1 base, the J end lost 0 bases, and 7 bases lay between the germline ends. Germline loops: CDR1 MGHRA, CDR2 YSYEKL.

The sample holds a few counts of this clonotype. CDR3 nucleotides: TGTGCCAGCAGTCCCACAGGGGTTGGGGGGGCCAACGTCCTGACTTTC. This sequence encodes CASSPTGVGGANVLTF. This chain uses TRBV6-5 with TRBJ2-6, with 7 bases matching TRBD1. Germline loops: CDR1 MNHEY, CDR2 SVGAGI. Germline trimming cut 5 bases from V and 4 bases from J; bases unmatched to any gene: 8. The CDR3 sequence is 16 residues long.

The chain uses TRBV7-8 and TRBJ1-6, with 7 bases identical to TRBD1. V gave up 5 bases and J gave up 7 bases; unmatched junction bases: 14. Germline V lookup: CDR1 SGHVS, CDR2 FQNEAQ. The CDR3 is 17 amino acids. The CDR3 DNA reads TGTGCCAGCAGCACCAACCCCGGGACAGTGACCAATTCACCCCTCCACTTT. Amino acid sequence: CASSTNPGTVTNSPLHF.

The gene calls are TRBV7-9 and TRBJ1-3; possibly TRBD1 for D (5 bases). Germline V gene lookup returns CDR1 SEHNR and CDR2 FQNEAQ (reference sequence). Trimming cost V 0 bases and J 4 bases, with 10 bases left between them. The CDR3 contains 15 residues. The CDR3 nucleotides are TGTGCCAGCAGCTTAGCAGGGGACGCGGGAAACACCATATATTTT. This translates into CASSLAGDAGNTIYF.

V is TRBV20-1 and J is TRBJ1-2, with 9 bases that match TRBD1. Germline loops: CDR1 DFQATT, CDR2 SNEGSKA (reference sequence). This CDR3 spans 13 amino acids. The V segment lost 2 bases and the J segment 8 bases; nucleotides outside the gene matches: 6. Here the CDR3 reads CSARRTGGEGYTF. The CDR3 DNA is TGCAGTGCTAGACGAACAGGGGGCGAAGGCTACACCTTC.